Listed below are T cell receptor beta chains from one sample, sequenced in a study of T cells in Graves' hyperthyroidism and ophthalmopathy. TCRdb ran MiXCR on the multiplex PCR reads and lists one entry per CDR3 protein. The data contain 500,000 to 800,000 distinct CDR3 sequences, about 14% of them singletons. Sample: blood. Every receptor here comes from a woman between 50 and 59 years old with Graves' ophthalmopathy. Each CDR3 is given with its conserved first and last residue. The D gene is left open where the match is weak. Size is stated for part of the rows, as once, few or many counts, or as a class when the clone is expanded.

J,D,size,V,CDR3,DNA
TRBJ2-3,TRBD2,-,TRBV12-3/TRBV12-4,CASQLAGFTDTQYF,TGTGCCAGCCAACTAGCGGGATTCACAGATACGCAGTATTTT
TRBJ2-1,-,-,TRBV27,CASSFSSWGIGLYEQFF,TGTGCCAGCAGTTTTAGTAGTTGGGGGATTGGGCTCTATGAGCAGTTCTTC
TRBJ2-3,TRBD2,-,TRBV3-1,CASSLRGDLYSDTQYF,TGTGCCAGCAGTCTTCGGGGGGATTTATATTCAGATACGCAGTATTTT
TRBJ1-6,TRBD1,many,TRBV7-9,CASVDRENSPLHF,TGTGCCAGCGTTGACAGGGAAAATTCACCCCTCCACTTT
TRBJ2-3,TRBD2,-,TRBV6-2/TRBV6-3,CASSYSGLGGDTQYF,TGTGCCAGCAGTTACTCCGGACTAGGAGGGGATACGCAGTATTTT
TRBJ2-1,TRBD2,many,TRBV2,CASLLAVSSYNEQFF,TGTGCCAGTCTCCTAGCGGTTAGCTCCTACAATGAGCAGTTCTTC
TRBJ2-5,TRBD2,many,TRBV12-3/TRBV12-4,CASSPRLAGEETQYF,TGTGCCAGCAGCCCGAGACTAGCGGGAGAAGAGACCCAGTACTTC
TRBJ2-3,-,many,TRBV12-3/TRBV12-4,CASSSGNVGTDTQYF,TGTGCCAGCAGTTCGGGGAACGTGGGAACAGATACGCAGTATTTT
TRBJ2-3,TRBD1,many,TRBV28,CASSLMTGMLADTQYF,TGTGCCAGCAGTTTAATGACAGGGATGTTGGCAGATACGCAGTATTTT
TRBJ2-2,TRBD2,once,TRBV12-3/TRBV12-4,CASSLLAGVRTGELFF,TGTGCCAGCAGTTTACTGGCGGGAGTGCGCACCGGGGAGCTGTTTTTT
TRBJ1-5,TRBD1,many,TRBV11-3,CASSHGTGENQPQHF,TGTGCCAGCAGCCACGGGACAGGGGAGAATCAGCCCCAGCATTTT
TRBJ2-4,-,-,TRBV29-1,CSVAGIAKNIQYF,TGCAGCGTTGCAGGGATCGCCAAAAACATTCAGTACTTC
TRBJ1-5,-,few,TRBV28,CASSLVRNQPQHF,TGTGCCAGCAGTTTGGTAAGGAATCAGCCCCAGCATTTT
TRBJ2-7,TRBD1,many,TRBV5-1,CASSYDRVYEQYF,TGCGCCAGCAGCTATGACAGGGTGTACGAGCAGTACTTC
TRBJ2-1,TRBD2,-,TRBV20-1,CSARSGTSGRAEEQFF,TGCAGTGCTAGATCAGGGACTAGCGGGAGGGCCGAAGAGCAGTTCTTC
TRBJ1-2,TRBD1,-,TRBV30,CAWSVQGGSGYTF,TGTGCCTGGAGTGTACAAGGGGGCTCTGGCTACACCTTC
TRBJ2-3,-,few,TRBV9,CASSGAIYTDTQYF,TGTGCCAGCAGCGGGGCCATTTACACAGATACGCAGTATTTT
TRBJ2-5,TRBD2,many,TRBV20-1,CSAPWTSGGFQETQYF,TGCAGTGCTCCGTGGACTAGCGGGGGTTTCCAAGAGACCCAGTACTTC
TRBJ2-2,-,many,TRBV5-1,CASSLGGDTGELFF,TGCGCCAGCAGCCTCGGGGGCGACACCGGGGAGCTGTTTTTT
TRBJ2-5,-,many,TRBV11-3,CASSLGGSRETQYF,TGTGCCAGCAGCTTAGGAGGGAGTAGAGAGACCCAGTACTTC
TRBJ2-3,TRBD2,many,TRBV28,CASRIAGGPNTQYF,TGTGCCAGCAGAATAGCGGGAGGCCCGAATACGCAGTATTTT
TRBJ2-1,-,many,TRBV6-1,CASSEVGGSGFFEQFF,TGTGCCAGCAGTGAAGTAGGGGGGTCGGGGTTCTTTGAGCAGTTCTTC
TRBJ2-7,TRBD1,-,TRBV27,CASSFARDSYEQYF,TGTGCCAGCAGTTTCGCCAGGGACAGCTACGAGCAGTACTTC
TRBJ2-3,TRBD2,many,TRBV11-2,CASSLLAGGPSTDTQYF,TGTGCCAGCAGCTTACTAGCGGGAGGGCCTAGCACAGATACGCAGTATTTT
TRBJ2-1,-,many,TRBV3-1,CASSQGRADYNEQFF,TGTGCCAGCAGCCAAGGGCGGGCCGACTACAATGAGCAGTTCTTC
TRBJ2-3,TRBD2,many,TRBV5-1,CASSLGLAGGATDTQYF,TGCGCCAGCAGCCTAGGACTAGCGGGAGGTGCAACAGATACGCAGTATTTT
TRBJ2-1,TRBD1,-,TRBV10-3,CAISEGGTGFF,TGTGCCATCAGTGAAGGTGGGACAGGGTTCTTC
TRBJ1-4,-,few,TRBV4-1,CASSQRGAGATNEKLFF,TGCGCCAGCAGCCAAAGGGGGGCAGGCGCGACTAATGAAAAACTGTTTTTT
TRBJ2-2,-,-,TRBV4-3,CASSQDSQTAANTGELFF,TGCGCCAGCAGCCAAGATTCGCAGACCGCTGCGAACACCGGGGAGCTGTTTTTT
TRBJ1-1,-,many,TRBV30,CAWSVRGGGTEAFF,TGTGCCTGGAGTGTACGGGGGGGGGGCACTGAAGCTTTCTTT
TRBJ2-1,-,-,TRBV6-4,CASSDSKGFRYNEQFF,TGTGCCAGCAGTGACTCGAAGGGATTTAGGTACAATGAGCAGTTCTTC
TRBJ1-2,-,many,TRBV18,CASSPPAGSGYGYTF,TGTGCCAGCTCACCACCGGCAGGGTCGGGCTACGGCTACACCTTC
TRBJ1-1,-,many,TRBV12-3/TRBV12-4,CASSSGLRYRSEAFF,TGTGCCAGCAGTTCGGGTTTGCGTTATAGGAGTGAAGCTTTCTTT
TRBJ2-7,-,many,TRBV9,CASSIQQGSSEQYF,TGTGCCAGCAGCATCCAACAGGGTTCCAGCGAGCAGTACTTC
TRBJ2-1,TRBD2,many,TRBV27,CASSPPGLAGVGEQFF,TGTGCCAGCAGTCCTCCGGGACTAGCGGGGGTGGGTGAGCAGTTCTTC
TRBJ2-5,TRBD2,many,TRBV30,CAWRTGGPVETQYF,TGTGCCTGGAGAACGGGAGGGCCCGTTGAGACCCAGTACTTC
TRBJ2-3,TRBD2,-,TRBV27,CASTMTSGKTDTQYF,TGTGCCAGCACAATGACTAGCGGGAAAACAGATACGCAGTATTTT
TRBJ2-7,-,-,TRBV20-1,CSARLVQTHEQYF,TGCAGTGCTAGGTTGGTACAGACCCACGAGCAGTACTTC
TRBJ2-6,-,few,TRBV11-3,CASSLLGWYPGANVLTF,TGTGCCAGCAGCTTATTGGGTTGGTATCCTGGGGCCAACGTCCTGACTTTC
TRBJ2-7,TRBD2,-,TRBV6-2/TRBV6-3,CATGLAGVLYEQYF,TGTGCCACAGGACTAGCGGGAGTCTTATACGAGCAGTACTTC
TRBJ1-6,-,few,TRBV2,CASRKENNSPLHF,TGTGCCAGCAGAAAGGAGAATAATTCACCCCTCCACTTT
TRBJ2-1,-,many,TRBV12-3/TRBV12-4,CASSFPGQALYNEQFF,TGTGCCAGCAGTTTTCCCGGGCAGGCCCTCTACAATGAGCAGTTCTTC
TRBJ1-2,TRBD1,many,TRBV20-1,CSARPWDSNYGYTF,TGCAGTGCTAGACCCTGGGACAGTAACTATGGCTACACCTTC
TRBJ2-1,-,many,TRBV27,CASRLNNEQFF,TGTGCCAGCAGACTAAACAATGAGCAGTTCTTC
TRBJ1-1,-,many,TRBV3-1,CASSLRPNMNTEAFF,TGTGCCAGCAGCCTAAGACCGAATATGAACACTGAAGCTTTCTTT
TRBJ1-3,TRBD1,-,TRBV12-3/TRBV12-4,CASSSPGQSGNTIYF,TGTGCCAGCAGTAGTCCGGGACAGAGTGGAAACACCATATATTTT
TRBJ2-4,-,many,TRBV18,CASSPSPGNGNIQYF,TGTGCCAGCTCACCATCCCCAGGGAATGGAAACATTCAGTACTTC
TRBJ2-7,TRBD1,many,TRBV2,CASRGQVYEQYF,TGTGCCAGCAGGGGACAGGTCTACGAGCAGTACTTC
TRBJ1-3,TRBD1,-,TRBV6-1,CASSRPQGEKGNTIYF,TGTGCCAGCAGTCGACCACAGGGGGAAAAAGGAAACACCATATATTTT
TRBJ2-7,TRBD2,many,TRBV9,CASSVGSSGSRYEQYF,TGTGCCAGCAGCGTAGGAAGTAGCGGGAGTAGGTACGAGCAGTACTTC
TRBJ1-1,-,many,TRBV11-1,CASSFSGSSTEAFF,TGTGCCAGCAGCTTTAGCGGGTCTTCTACTGAAGCTTTCTTT
TRBJ1-1,-,many,TRBV7-9,CASSLVWSGPDGEAFF,TGTGCCAGCAGCTTAGTTTGGTCAGGCCCAGATGGGGAAGCTTTCTTT
TRBJ2-1,TRBD1,many,TRBV30,CAWKTGGIRGEQFF,TGTGCCTGGAAAACAGGGGGTATCCGGGGCGAGCAGTTCTTC
TRBJ1-1,TRBD1,many,TRBV15,CATSRNRGNTEAFF,TGTGCCACCAGCAGAAACAGGGGGAACACTGAAGCTTTCTTT
TRBJ2-7,TRBD2,many,TRBV20-1,CSARLASGGYEQYF,TGCAGTGCTAGGCTGGCTAGCGGGGGGTACGAGCAGTACTTC
TRBJ2-5,TRBD2,-,TRBV5-1,CASSLGTRGRAPFQETQYF,TGCGCCAGCAGCTTGGGAACTCGCGGGAGGGCCCCCTTTCAAGAGACCCAGTACTTC
TRBJ1-3,-,-,TRBV6-2/TRBV6-3,CASSYDWGTGNTIYF,TGTGCCAGCAGTTACGATTGGGGAACTGGAAACACCATATATTTT
TRBJ1-6,-,many,TRBV3-1,CASSQESRDSPLHF,TGTGCCAGCAGCCAAGAATCAAGGGATTCACCCCTCCACTTT
TRBJ2-6,TRBD2,-,TRBV7-2,CASSLKLAGAQGANVLTF,TGTGCCAGCAGCTTAAAATTAGCGGGAGCGCAAGGGGCCAACGTCCTGACTTTC
TRBJ2-2,-,many,TRBV9,CASSVRVPGELFF,TGTGCCAGCAGCGTAAGGGTACCCGGGGAGCTGTTTTTT